One sample yielded the 31 T cell receptor beta chains listed below, sequenced in a study of memory B cells and T cells in multiple sclerosis. Assay: immunoSEQ multiplex PCR; the TCRdb copy retains only in-frame clones and omits some. The sample lists 46,000 or so clones; almost 85% were seen once. After stimulus-free culture, autoproliferating CFSE-dim and non-proliferating CFSE-high T cells were sequenced separately. Pooled replicate wells came from about 50 million CFSE-labeled PBMCs cultured less than eight days without stimulus. No antigen has been identified for these receptors. The sequenced material came from PBMCs from blood kept in culture. The receptors stem from a human donor with multiple sclerosis.

J is TRBJ2-1 and V is TRBV6-1; TRBD1 aligns across 10 bases. The germline V gene has CDR1 MNHNS and CDR2 SASEGT. V gave up 3 bases and J gave up 7 bases; unmatched junction bases: 12. The CDR3 is 17 amino acids. The CDR3 bases are TGTGCCAGCAGTGATCAGCCTCTTGGACAGGGGGGTAATGAGCAGTTCTTC. Protein product: CASSDQPLGQGGNEQFF.

This chain joins TRBV4-1 and TRBJ2-7, with 9 bases matching TRBD1. Germline loops: CDR1 MGHRA, CDR2 YSYEKL. The V gene end was trimmed by 4 bases and the J gene end by 2 bases; junction bases not matched to a gene: 6. The CDR3 spans 15 residues. In DNA form, the CDR3 reads TGCGCCAGCAGCCGAGGACAGGGGATAACCTACGAGCAGTACTTC. Protein sequence: CASSRGQGITYEQYF.

J is TRBJ1-1 and V is TRBV4-1, with D maybe TRBD1 (5 bases). This CDR3 contains 14 residues. Looked up from germline, CDR1 is MGHRA and CDR2 is YSYEKL. The V gene lost 6 bases and the J gene lost 5 bases, with 16 bases spanning the gap. The CDR3, as DNA: TGCGCCAGCAGTGGGTGGATGAAGGGGACTGAAGCTTTCTTT. It is translated as CASSGWMKGTEAFF.

Only a few counts were recorded for this clone. The chain recombines TRBV7-9 with TRBJ2-3; TRBD2 matches 8 bases. CDR3 length: 15 amino acids. The germline gives CDR1 SEHNR, CDR2 FQNEAQ (reference sequence). Trimming took 5 bases from V and 0 from J; bases not matched to a gene: 4. In DNA, the CDR3 is TGTGCCAGCAGCCCTCGGGGGGGGAGCACAGATACGCAGTATTTT. It codes for CASSPRGGSTDTQYF.

The rearrangement joins TRBV19 to TRBJ1-5, with D unclear. This CDR3 comprises 19 residues. The germline gives CDR1 LNHDA, CDR2 SQIVND (reference sequence). Trimming removed 1 base at V and 4 bases at J, with 23 bases between. This CDR3 reads CASSIAYSYTLARNQPQHF. The CDR3 nucleotides are TGTGCCAGTAGTATAGCATACAGCTATACCCTAGCAAGGAATCAGCCCCAGCATTTT.

The chain couples TRBV9 to TRBJ1-4; 7 positions agree with TRBD1. The CDR3 consists of 14 residues. Germline trimming cut 2 bases from V and 8 bases from J; bases unmatched to any gene: 6. The V gene's germline CDR1 is SGDLS and CDR2 YYNGEE. The CDR3 here is CASSVFGTDEKLFF. The CDR3 DNA sequence: TGTGCCAGCAGCGTGTTCGGGACAGACGAAAAACTGTTTTTT.

The chain is built from TRBV15 and TRBJ1-4; D is uncertain. V was shortened by 0 bases and J by 4 bases, with 12 bases between the two germline ends. The CDR3 covers 16 residues. The V gene's germline CDR1 is LNHNV and CDR2 YYDKDF (reference sequence). The DNA for the CDR3 is TGTGCCACCAGCAGAGATCTCGGCAGGAGTAATGAAAAACTGTTTTTT. This sequence encodes CATSRDLGRSNEKLFF.

The rearrangement uses TRBV7-2 and TRBJ1-3; D not certain. CDR1 is SGHTA and CDR2 is FQGNSA in the germline V gene. V was clipped by 5 bases and J by 7 bases, with 9 bases between them. The CDR3 is 12 amino acids. CDR3 nucleotides: TGTGCCAGCAGCCCCTCGCGGAACACCATATATTTT. This codes for CASSPSRNTIYF.

The genes are TRBV28 and TRBJ2-7; D is unresolved. Germline V gives CDR1 MDHEN, CDR2 SYDVKM. The V and J ends lost 5 bases and 2 bases respectively, with 13 bases between them. The CDR3 totals 14 residues. The CDR3 sequence is CASSNELGPYEQYF. For the CDR3, the DNA is TGTGCCAGCAGTAATGAGTTAGGTCCCTACGAGCAGTACTTC. The whole variable domain, filled in from reference TRBV28 and TRBJ2-7, reads DVKVTQSSRYLVKRTGEKVFLECVQDMDHENMFWYRQDPGLGLRLIYFSYDVKMKEKGDIPEGYSVSREKKERFSLILESASTNQTSMYLCASSNELGPYEQYFGPGTRLTVT.

The gene calls are TRBV6-5 and TRBJ1-4; 9 nucleotides match TRBD1. Germline V gene data show CDR1 as MNHEY and CDR2 as SVGAGI. This CDR3 is 15 amino acids long. V was pared by 2 bases and J by 5 bases, with 3 bases of the junction left unmatched. The CDR3 loop is CASSYGTGRNEKLFF. In DNA, the CDR3 is TGTGCCAGCAGTTACGGGACAGGGAGAAATGAAAAACTGTTTTTT.

The gene calls are TRBV2 and TRBJ1-1; the D gene is possibly TRBD1 (5 bases). This CDR3 spans 18 amino acids. Trimming removed 5 bases at V and 2 bases at J, with 24 bases between. In germline, CDR1 is SNHLY, CDR2 FYNNEI. This chain's CDR3 is CASSPSLLPGPGNTEAFF. The CDR3 nucleotides are TGTGCCAGCAGTCCCTCTTTACTCCCGGGACCCGGTAACACTGAAGCTTTCTTT.

The chain links TRBV28 to TRBJ2-1, with 9 bases matching TRBD2. Germline lookup yields CDR1 MDHEN and CDR2 SYDVKM. The CDR3 loop spans 14 amino acids. Losses at the gene ends were 7 bases for V and 9 bases for J; bases not matched to a gene: 10. For the CDR3, the DNA is TGTGCCAGCAATAAAGATAGCGGGGGTCTTGAGCAGTTCTTC. It encodes CASNKDSGGLEQFF.

The V call is TRBV27, the J call TRBJ1-5; unclear D gene. CDR3 length: 14 residues. Germline loops: CDR1 MNHEY, CDR2 SMNVEV (reference sequence). V shed 7 bases and J shed 5 bases, with 15 bases lying between them. The CDR3, as DNA: TGTGCCAGCACCCAAAGAGGGTGGCATCAGCCCCAGCATTTT. It is translated as CASTQRGWHQPQHF.

The rearrangement joins TRBV7-2 to TRBJ2-7; D is unresolved. Deletions cut 5 bases from V and 2 bases from J, with 4 bases between. The CDR3 sequence is 11 residues long. Germline CDR1 is SGHTA and CDR2 is FQGNSA. CDR3 DNA: TGTGCCAGCAGCGTCACCTACGAGCAGTACTTC. Protein: CASSVTYEQYF. The complete variable domain, with remaining parts taken from reference TRBV7-2 and TRBJ2-7, reads GAGVSQSPSNKVTEKGKDVELRCDPISGHTALYWYRQSLGQGLEFLIYFQGNSAPDKSGLPSDRFSAERTGGSVSTLTIQRTQQEDSAVYLCASSVTYEQYFGPGTRLTVT.

In the case of this clone: Within the sample, other DNA sequences also encode this same CDR3. This chain connects TRBV9 to TRBJ2-3; D is perhaps TRBD1 (6 bases). The CDR3 runs 14 residues. Trimming stripped 4 bases from V and 2 bases from J, with 11 bases between. Germline CDR1 and CDR2: SGDLS and YYNGEE. The CDR3 nucleotides read TGTGCCAGCAGCCCTGGACAGCCCACAGATACGCAGTATTTT. Translating it yields CASSPGQPTDTQYF. The full variable domain, with the rest looked up from reference TRBV9 and TRBJ2-3, is DSGVTQTPKHLITATGQRVTLRCSPRSGDLSVYWYQQSLDQGLQFLIQYYNGEERAKGNILERFSAQQFPDLHSELNLSSLELGDSALYFCASSPGQPTDTQYFGPGTRLTVL.

The chain joins TRBV6-4 to TRBJ1-1; D might be TRBD1 (5 bases). V lost 6 bases and J lost 3, with 20 bases in between. The CDR3 runs to 16 residues. The V gene's germline CDR1 is MRHNA and CDR2 SNTAGT. For the CDR3, the DNA is TGTGCCAGCAGGGAGGGCGGGGGTTCCATTCACACTGAAGCTTTCTTT. Translating it yields CASREGGGSIHTEAFF.

With regard to this clone: The sample carries other DNA sequences with the same CDR3. The genes are TRBV10-3 and TRBJ1-1; perhaps TRBD1 as D (5 bases). The V gene's germline CDR1 is ENHRY and CDR2 SYGVKD. The CDR3 runs to 12 residues. V was cut by 2 bases and J by 4 bases, with 5 bases left in between. The CDR3 sequence: CAISEGGTEAFF. The CDR3 DNA is TGTGCCATCAGTGAGGGGGGCACTGAAGCTTTCTTT.

This rearrangement joins TRBV7-9 to TRBJ1-1; no reliable D call. CDR1 and CDR2 from the germline V gene are SEHNR and FQNEAQ (reference sequence). The CDR3 loop spans 14 amino acids. Trimming removed 2 bases from V and 0 bases from J, with 7 bases in between. CDR3 sequence reads: CASSLSRLNTEAFF. CDR3 DNA: TGTGCCAGCAGCTTATCCCGCTTGAACACTGAAGCTTTCTTT.

The CDR3 DNA is TGTGCCAGAAGCTTGGGGAGAGGACTCCTCACAGATACGCAGTATTTT. Amino acid sequence: CARSLGRGLLTDTQYF. This rearrangement joins TRBV5-3 to TRBJ2-3, with D perhaps TRBD2 (5 bases). TRBV5-3 is noted as an ORF with a role that remains uncertain. The CDR3 consists of 16 residues. Trimming removed 0 bases from V and 2 bases from J, with 13 bases in between.

The V and J genes are TRBV4-1 and TRBJ1-1; D uncertain. CDR1 is MGHRA and CDR2 is YSYEKL in the germline V gene. The CDR3 loop spans 13 amino acids. V was trimmed by 1 base and J by 4 bases, leaving 7 bases between them. CDR3 nucleotides: TGCGCCAGCAGCCAAGGAGGGATCACTGAAGCTTTCTTT. Translated, it gives CASSQGGITEAFF.

A few counts support this clone. This sequence joins TRBV7-6 and TRBJ2-2; D possibly corresponds to TRBD1 (6 bases). The CDR3 totals 15 residues. Trimming took 4 bases from V and 2 from J, leaving 11 bases between them. Germline lookup yields CDR1 SGHVS and CDR2 FNYEAQ. The CDR3 here is CASSSRQANTGELFF. The CDR3 coding sequence is TGTGCCAGCAGCTCCCGACAGGCTAACACCGGGGAGCTGTTTTTT.

V usage is TRBV7-2 and J usage is TRBJ1-2; weak D call: TRBD1 (5 bases). Germline CDR1 is SGHTA and CDR2 is FQGNSA. V was trimmed by 5 bases and J by 6 bases, leaving 16 bases between them. The length of the CDR3 is 14 residues. The CDR3 DNA reads as TGTGCCAGCAGCGCCTCAGGGTATTTAGATGGCTACACCTTC. It is translated as CASSASGYLDGYTF.

This clone was counted only a few times. V gene TRBV7-9 combines with J gene TRBJ1-5, with a tentative D call TRBD1 (5 bases). This CDR3 contains 16 residues. Germline V CDR1 and CDR2: SEHNR, FQNEAQ (reference sequence). Trimming pared 1 base from V and 6 bases from J, leaving 16 bases between. The DNA of the CDR3 is TGTGCCAGCAGCTTAGGGCAGGGTGGTGTGAGTCAGCCCCAGCATTTT. This gives the protein CASSLGQGGVSQPQHF. The full variable domain, its missing parts supplied by reference TRBV7-9 and TRBJ1-5, is DTGVSQNPRHKITKRGQNVTFRCDPISEHNRLYWYRQTLGQGPEFLTYFQNEAQLEKSRLLSDRFSAERPKGSFSTLEIQRTEQGDSAMYLCASSLGQGGVSQPQHFGDGTRLSIL.

The chain links TRBV5-1 to TRBJ1-5; D not resolved. V dropped 0 bases and J dropped 3 bases, with 25 bases sitting between them. The germline V gene has CDR1 SGHRS and CDR2 YFSETQ. The CDR3 runs 20 residues. The CDR3 nucleotides are TGCGCCAGCAGCTTGGGCACGGCCGTATCGGCTGAGGGTAACAATCAGCCCCAGCATTTT. This gives the protein CASSLGTAVSAEGNNQPQHF. Full variable domain (missing parts from reference TRBV5-1 and TRBJ1-5): KAGVTQTPRYLIKTRGQQVTLSCSPISGHRSVSWYQQTPGQGLQFLFEYFSETQRNKGNFPGRFSGRQFSNSRSEMNVSTLELGDSALYLCASSLGTAVSAEGNNQPQHFGDGTRLSIL.

The chain links TRBV11-2 to TRBJ1-4; D call uncertain. CDR1 is SGHAT, CDR2 FQNNGV, per germline. V shed 7 bases and J shed 8 bases, with 17 bases lying between them. The length of the CDR3 is 14 residues. The DNA of the CDR3 is TGTGCCAGCAAAGTACAGATCGAGGGCGAAAAACTGTTTTTT. Protein: CASKVQIEGEKLFF. Full variable domain (rest looked up from reference TRBV11-2 and TRBJ1-4): EAGVAQSPRYKIIEKRQSVAFWCNPISGHATLYWYQQILGQGPKLLIQFQNNGVVDDSQLPKDRFSAERLKGVDSTLKIQPAKLEDSAVYLCASKVQIEGEKLFFGSGTQLSVL.

The chain carries TRBV7-2 and TRBJ1-6; D perhaps matches TRBD1 (5 bases). Germline CDR1 SGHTA, CDR2 FQGNSA. The germline V and J ends were trimmed by 5 bases and 8 bases, with 22 bases remaining between them. The CDR3 length is 17 residues. Written as DNA, the CDR3 is TGTGCCAGCAGCCCACTGGGGGTCCTGTCAAACTATTCACCCCTCCACTTT. Residues: CASSPLGVLSNYSPLHF.

The rearrangement links TRBV28 to TRBJ1-5; D is ambiguous. The germline gives CDR1 MDHEN, CDR2 SYDVKM. This CDR3 region has 13 residues. Trimming shortened V by 4 bases and J by 7 bases, and 11 bases separated the two germline ends. CDR3 nucleotide sequence: TGTGCCAGCAGTTCCCCGACTGACCAGCCCCAGCATTTT. Translating gives CASSSPTDQPQHF.

This chain uses TRBV19 with TRBJ2-1; 8 nucleotides agree with TRBD1. V dropped 1 base and J dropped 6; count of bases not matched to a gene: 5. There are 15 residues in the CDR3. CDR1 is LNHDA and CDR2 is SQIVND in the germline V gene (reference sequence). This CDR3 is CASSIGQGAGNEQFF. CDR3 bases: TGTGCCAGTAGTATAGGGCAGGGGGCGGGCAATGAGCAGTTCTTC.

This clone was picked up a small number of times. The chain links TRBV11-2 to TRBJ2-7; D remains ambiguous. The V end was cut by 2 bases, the J end by 3 bases, with 2 bases between. The CDR3 is 11 residues long. Germline loops: CDR1 SGHAT, CDR2 FQNNGV. The CDR3 DNA sequence: TGTGCCAGCAGCTTAAACTACGAGCAGTACTTC. Translated: CASSLNYEQYF.

This sequence joins TRBV27 and TRBJ1-1; D unresolved. CDR1 and CDR2 (germline): MNHEY, SMNVEV (reference sequence). V was clipped by 3 bases and J by 1 base, with 6 bases between them. This CDR3 is 13 amino acids long. CDR3: CASSFLANTEAFF. CDR3 nucleotides: TGTGCCAGCAGTTTTCTGGCGAACACTGAAGCTTTCTTT.

In its sample, this clone was seen once. J is TRBJ2-7 and V is TRBV4-3; 7 nucleotides agree with TRBD2. Germline CDR1 is LGHNA and CDR2 is YSLEER. Trimming took 3 bases from V and 4 from J; bases not matched to a gene: 15. This CDR3 has 17 amino acids. CDR3 sequence reads: CASSHGQWGGEPYEQYF. The CDR3 bases are TGCGCCAGCAGCCATGGTCAATGGGGGGGGGAACCATACGAGCAGTACTTC.